This record covers a single T cell receptor beta chain. The data derive from a study of PD-L1 blockade in urothelial cancer. The CDR3 sequence is 14 residues long. Germline CDR1 reads SGHVS; CDR2 reads FQNEAQ. The V end lost 6 bases, the J end lost 5 bases, and 15 bases lay between the germline ends. Specified time point: peripheral blood 6 weeks after treatment start. Assay: immunoSEQ multiplex PCR; the TCRdb copy retains only in-frame clones and omits some. The sample comprises just under 45,000 clones, roughly four fifths of which are singletons, and around 15% rests with the top ten. This sequence was found in a man in his sixties with urothelial cancer. The chain recombines TRBV7-8 with TRBJ2-3; tentatively, D is TRBD2 (6 bases). The material sequenced was PBMCs, taken around atezolizumab (anti-PD-L1) treatment. The CDR3 spells CASSPARGRDTQYF. The CDR3 bases are TGTGCCAGCAGTCCTGCCCGGGGGAGAGATACGCAGTATTTT.